What follows are 23 T cell receptor beta chains derived from one specimen sequenced in a study of cytomegalovirus exposure and HLA in healthy donors. PCR involved 60 Vbeta and 13 Jbeta primers. Profiled with immunoSEQ multiplex PCR; TCRdb holds only in-frame clones, not every one. The profile shows 110,000 to 150,000 clones, around 85% of them singletons. The sequenced sample was PBMCs. These receptors were collected from a female donor in good health and CMV-seronegative.

This chain connects TRBV7-9 to TRBJ2-2; 7 nucleotides align to TRBD1. There are 14 residues in the CDR3. Trimming took 7 bases from V and 1 from J; bases not matched to a gene: 3. Germline CDR1 and CDR2: SEHNR and FQNEAQ (reference sequence). CDR3 sequence (DNA): TGTGCCAGCATACGGGACAGGAACACCGGGGAGCTGTTTTTT. This gives the protein CASIRDRNTGELFF.

The V call is TRBV10-2, the J call TRBJ1-5; 8 bases are shared with TRBD1. Germline V lookup: CDR1 WSHSY, CDR2 SAAADI. Trimming removed 2 bases from V and 7 bases from J; junction bases left unmatched: 4. This CDR3 region has 14 residues. The CDR3 DNA sequence: TGCGCCAGCAGTGAGAGACAGGGGTGGCAGCCCCAGCATTTT. Protein sequence: CASSERQGWQPQHF.

This chain links TRBV19 with TRBJ2-7, with D perhaps matching TRBD2 (5 bases). This CDR3 spans 14 amino acids. CDR1 LNHDA and CDR2 SQIVND come from the germline V gene (reference sequence). V lost 4 bases and J 0 bases, leaving 10 bases between the germline ends. The CDR3 nucleotides read TGTGCCAGTAGTAGGACTGGATCCTCCTACGAGCAGTACTTC. Protein: CASSRTGSSYEQYF.

V is TRBV9 and J is TRBJ2-5, with 7 bases that match TRBD1. Germline loops: CDR1 SGDLS, CDR2 YYNGEE. V was pared by 0 bases and J by 2 bases, with 4 bases of the junction left unmatched. This CDR3 spans 15 amino acids. In DNA, the CDR3 is TGTGCCAGCAGCGTAGAGTGGACAGGTCAAGAGACCCAGTACTTC. Translation: CASSVEWTGQETQYF.

The rearrangement joins TRBV28 to TRBJ2-7; 7 bases fit TRBD1. The CDR3 sequence is 12 residues long. J lost 8 bases, V lost 6 bases, and 7 bases had no gene match. The V gene's germline CDR1 is MDHEN and CDR2 SYDVKM. In nucleotides, the CDR3 is TGTGCCAGCAGCCTCTGGGGACAGAAGCAGTACTTC. It is translated as CASSLWGQKQYF.

The rearrangement uses TRBV2 and TRBJ2-7; a possible D gene is TRBD1 (6 bases). The CDR3 length is 13 residues. V lost 10 bases to trimming and J lost 2 bases, with 15 bases between them. In germline, CDR1 is SNHLY, CDR2 FYNNEI. The CDR3 loop reads CATQNGDTYEQYF. The DNA for the CDR3 is TGTGCCACCCAGAACGGGGACACCTACGAGCAGTACTTC.

This clone was found once. Relative to the germline gene, one junction end is altered; a read error may explain this. The rearrangement uses TRBV7-7 and TRBJ2-2; D is unresolved. This CDR3 has 14 residues. Germline loops: CDR1 SSHAT, CDR2 FNYEAQ (reference sequence). Written as DNA, the CDR3 is TGTGCTAGCAGCTTAGTCTTTAACACCGGGGAGCTGTTTTTT. Its protein product is CASSLVFNTGELFF.

The chain joins TRBV9 to TRBJ1-1; the D is unclear. V shed 4 bases and J shed 3 bases, with 13 bases lying between them. This CDR3 has 14 amino acids. Germline CDR1 reads SGDLS; CDR2 reads YYNGEE. The CDR3 region has the DNA TGTGCCAGCAGCCCTTTCCCGGAGGACACTGAAGCTTTCTTT. Protein: CASSPFPEDTEAFF.

The chain recombines TRBV28 with TRBJ1-4, with D perhaps matching TRBD1 (6 bases). Trimming pared 6 bases from V and 3 bases from J, leaving 8 bases between. The CDR3 extends over 13 amino acids. The germline V gene encodes CDR1 MDHEN and CDR2 SYDVKM. CDR3 sequence: CASRGAANEKLFF. CDR3 DNA sequence: TGTGCCAGCAGGGGGGCGGCTAATGAAAAACTGTTTTTT.

The V call is TRBV27, the J call TRBJ2-3; 14 bases map to TRBD2. CDR1 and CDR2 from the germline V gene are MNHEY and SMNVEV (reference sequence). With 3 bases clipped from V and 4 bases from J, the junction kept 0 bases outside the gene matches. The CDR3 runs to 15 residues. This CDR3 is CASSLGLAGADTQYF. CDR3 sequence (DNA): TGTGCCAGCAGTTTGGGACTAGCGGGAGCAGATACGCAGTATTTT.

This sequence joins TRBV6-6 and TRBJ2-2; D might be TRBD2 (6 bases). The V end lost 2 bases, the J end lost 10 bases, and 8 bases lay between the germline ends. The CDR3 spans 12 residues. Germline values: CDR1 MNHNY, CDR2 SVGAGI (reference sequence). This CDR3 is CASSYAGLELFF. Written as DNA, the CDR3 is TGTGCCAGCAGTTACGCGGGGTTGGAGCTGTTTTTT.

V usage is TRBV27 and J usage is TRBJ1-1; possibly TRBD1 for D (6 bases). Trimming pared 2 bases from V and 4 bases from J, leaving 23 bases between. The CDR3 has 18 amino acids. CDR1 is MNHEY, CDR2 SMNVEV, per germline (reference sequence). The CDR3 sequence is CASSLGSGGGGITTEAFF. Here the CDR3 DNA reads TGTGCCAGCAGTTTAGGCTCTGGGGGAGGGGGAATAACCACTGAAGCTTTCTTT.

The V and J genes are TRBV7-2 and TRBJ2-3, with D tentatively TRBD1 (6 bases). The V and J ends lost 1 base and 2 bases respectively, with 13 bases between them. Germline CDR1 is SGHTA and CDR2 is FQGNSA. The CDR3 sequence is 16 residues long. CDR3 region: CASSLGTELFTDTQYF. CDR3 sequence (DNA): TGTGCCAGCAGCTTAGGGACAGAGCTTTTCACAGATACGCAGTATTTT.

The chain is built from TRBV7-9 and TRBJ2-5, with no clear D. The V gene lost 8 bases and the J gene lost 5 bases, with 21 bases spanning the gap. The CDR3 sequence is 15 residues long. Germline V gene sequence: CDR1 SEHNR, CDR2 FQNEAQ (reference sequence). CDR3: CASSSLGDRRETQYF. CDR3 nucleotide sequence: TGTGCCAGCTCTTCATTGGGCGACCGACGGGAGACCCAGTACTTC.

The DNA of the CDR3 is TGCGCCAGCAGCCTCCGGACTAGCGTCTCCTACGAGCAGTACTTC. Translation gives CASSLRTSVSYEQYF. This chain connects TRBV5-1 to TRBJ2-7, with 9 bases fitting TRBD2. Looked up from germline, CDR1 is SGHRS and CDR2 is YFSETQ. Unmatched junction bases numbered 5, after V lost 4 bases and J lost 0 bases. The CDR3 consists of 15 residues.

V usage is TRBV28 and J usage is TRBJ2-7, with D possibly matching TRBD1 (5 bases). V was trimmed by 4 bases and J by 5 bases, leaving 18 bases between them. This CDR3 contains 15 residues. CDR1 and CDR2 (germline): MDHEN, SYDVKM. The chain's CDR3 is CASSSPGHPPDEQYF. CDR3 bases: TGTGCCAGCAGTTCCCCCGGACACCCGCCCGACGAGCAGTACTTC.

The chain links TRBV5-1 to TRBJ2-2, with D hard to call. Germline V gene data show CDR1 as SGHRS and CDR2 as YFSETQ. CDR3 length: 15 amino acids. The V end was cut by 0 bases, the J end by 0 bases, with 6 bases between. CDR3 nucleotide sequence: TGCGCCAGCAGCTTGGTCCTAGCGAACACCGGGGAGCTGTTTTTT. Translated, it gives CASSLVLANTGELFF.

V usage is TRBV7-2 and J usage is TRBJ2-4; tentatively, D is TRBD2 (6 bases). CDR3 size: 16 residues. Trimming removed 5 bases at V and 8 bases at J, with 22 bases between. CDR1 and CDR2 from the germline V gene are SGHTA and FQGNSA. The CDR3 loop reads CASSAAIGTFQHIQYF. CDR3 in DNA: TGTGCCAGCAGCGCCGCTATTGGGACTTTCCAGCACATTCAGTACTTC.

The chain has TRBV10-3 and TRBJ2-5, with D uncertain. Trimming took 6 bases from V and 1 from J, leaving 9 bases between them. This CDR3 is built from 13 residues. Germline V gene data show CDR1 as ENHRY and CDR2 as SYGVKD. The CDR3 region is CAIRETGQETQYF. CDR3 nucleotides: TGTGCCATCAGAGAGACTGGCCAAGAGACCCAGTACTTC.

The CDR3 sequence is CATSREGTGWVSSNQPQHF. CDR3 DNA: TGTGCCACCAGCAGAGAGGGGACAGGGTGGGTTTCGAGCAATCAGCCCCAGCATTTT. The chain has TRBV15 and TRBJ1-5, with 9 bases lining up with TRBD1. Trimming at V came to 0 bases and at J to 1 base, leaving 10 bases not matched to a gene. Looked up from germline, CDR1 is LNHNV and CDR2 is YYDKDF (reference sequence). The CDR3 is 19 residues long.

The rearrangement joins TRBV20-1 to TRBJ1-1; no clear D gene. This CDR3 has 11 amino acids. The germline CDR1 and CDR2 sequences are DFQATT and SNEGSKA (reference sequence). Trimming left V 3 bases short and J 12 bases short, with 14 bases between. The CDR3 protein is CSARTDARPFF. The CDR3 DNA sequence: TGCAGTGCTAGGACTGACGCCCGACCTTTCTTT.

V gene TRBV28 combines with J gene TRBJ1-1; the match to TRBD1 covers 9 bases. Germline values: CDR1 MDHEN, CDR2 SYDVKM. Trimming took 5 bases from V and 0 from J; bases not matched to a gene: 10. The length of the CDR3 is 17 residues. The CDR3 here is CASSPFPGQGLNTEAFF. The CDR3 DNA reads as TGTGCCAGCAGTCCCTTCCCGGGACAGGGTTTGAACACTGAAGCTTTCTTT. The whole variable domain, filled in from reference TRBV28 and TRBJ1-1, reads DVKVTQSSRYLVKRTGEKVFLECVQDMDHENMFWYRQDPGLGLRLIYFSYDVKMKEKGDIPEGYSVSREKKERFSLILESASTNQTSMYLCASSPFPGQGLNTEAFFGQGTRLTVV.

About this clone itself: Relative to the germline gene, one junction end is altered; a read error may explain this. This rearrangement joins TRBV10-3 to TRBJ1-5; 7 nucleotides match TRBD1. This CDR3 is 12 amino acids long. CDR1 ENHRY and CDR2 SYGVKD come from the germline V gene. DNA for the CDR3: TGTGCCACTCAGGGGGGCAATCTGCCCCAGCATTTT. Translation: CATQGGNLPQHF.